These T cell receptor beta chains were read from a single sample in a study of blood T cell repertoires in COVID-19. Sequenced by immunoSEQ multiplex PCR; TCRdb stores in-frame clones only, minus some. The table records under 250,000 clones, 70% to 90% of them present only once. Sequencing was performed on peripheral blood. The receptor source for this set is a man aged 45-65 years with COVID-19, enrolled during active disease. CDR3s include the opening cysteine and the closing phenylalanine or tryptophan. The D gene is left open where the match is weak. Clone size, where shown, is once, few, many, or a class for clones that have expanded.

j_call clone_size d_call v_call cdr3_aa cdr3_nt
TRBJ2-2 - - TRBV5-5 CASSLATVNTGELFF TGTGCCAGCAGCTTGGCTACGGTGAACACCGGGGAGCTGTTTTTT
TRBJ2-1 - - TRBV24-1 CATSDFPSSVQRNEQFF TGTGCCACCAGTGATTTCCCTAGCTCGGTCCAAAGGAATGAGCAGTTCTTC
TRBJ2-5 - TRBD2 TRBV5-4 CASSVGLAGGHETQHF TGTGCCAGCAGCGTCGGACTAGCGGGGGGGCATGAGACCCAGCACTTC
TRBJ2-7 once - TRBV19 CASRTSVVETYEQYF TGTGCCAGTAGAACCTCTGTTGTGGAGACCTACGAGCAGTACTTC
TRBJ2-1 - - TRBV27 CASSPWALGTESSYNEQFF TGTGCCAGCAGTCCTTGGGCGCTCGGCACGGAAAGCTCCTACAATGAGCAGTTCTTC
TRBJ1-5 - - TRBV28 CASLELRGSNQPQHF TGTGCCAGCTTGGAGTTGCGGGGTAGCAATCAGCCCCAGCATTTT
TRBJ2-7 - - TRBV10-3 CAISGTDYEQYF TGTGCCATCAGTGGGACAGACTACGAGCAGTACTTC
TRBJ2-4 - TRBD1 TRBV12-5 CASGSLPDRGGNIQYF TGTGCTAGTGGCTCGCTCCCGGACAGGGGTGGAAACATTCAGTACTTC
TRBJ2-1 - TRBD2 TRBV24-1 CATSVAGGAYNEQFF TGTGCCACCAGTGTAGCGGGAGGCGCCTACAATGAGCAGTTCTTC
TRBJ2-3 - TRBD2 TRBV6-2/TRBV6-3 CASSPTSGGATDTQYF TGTGCCAGCAGTCCGACTAGCGGGGGGGCGACAGATACGCAGTATTTT
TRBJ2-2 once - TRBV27 CASWAVNTGELFF TGTGCCAGCTGGGCAGTCAACACCGGGGAGCTGTTTTTT
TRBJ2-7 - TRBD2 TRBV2 CASLAGASYEQYF TGTGCCAGTCTAGCGGGAGCCAGCTACGAGCAGTACTTC
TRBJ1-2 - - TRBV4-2 CASSQDRGQVYTYGYTF TGTGCCAGCAGCCAAGATCGCGGGCAGGTGTACACCTATGGCTACACCTTC
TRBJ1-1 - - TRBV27 CASSLSVGGLKNTEAFF TGTGCCAGCAGTTTATCGGTCGGGGGACTAAAGAACACTGAAGCTTTCTTT
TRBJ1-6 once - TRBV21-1 CASSNEAGDRVNSPLHF TGTGCCAGCAGCAACGAGGCAGGGGATCGGGTGAATTCACCCCTCCACTTT
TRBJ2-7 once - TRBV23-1 CASSQWSPRPGFEQYF TGCGCCAGCAGTCAATGGAGCCCTAGGCCCGGGTTCGAGCAGTACTTC
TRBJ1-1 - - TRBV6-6 CASSYSRTGGGTEAFF TGTGCCAGCAGTTACTCTCGGACCGGCGGGGGGACTGAAGCTTTCTTT
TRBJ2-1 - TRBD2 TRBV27 CASTPTMGEGSLNEQFF TGTGCCAGCACCCCCACAATGGGGGAGGGGAGTCTAAATGAGCAGTTCTTC
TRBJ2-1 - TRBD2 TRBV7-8 CASSLRRTIAGASSYNEQFF TGTGCCAGCAGCCTGAGACGGACTATAGCGGGGGCCAGCTCCTACAATGAGCAGTTCTTC
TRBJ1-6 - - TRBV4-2 CASSQQPTGSSYNSPLHF TGTGCCAGCAGCCAACAGCCCACGGGAAGCTCCTATAATTCACCCCTCCACTTT
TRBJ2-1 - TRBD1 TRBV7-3 CASSLSTGVHNEQFF TGTGCCAGCAGCTTATCTACAGGGGTTCACAATGAGCAGTTCTTC
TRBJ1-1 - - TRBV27 CASSPYVRTEAFF TGTGCCAGCAGTCCCTATGTTCGGACTGAAGCTTTCTTT
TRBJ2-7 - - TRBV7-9 CASSPPGGKSYEQYF TGTGCCAGCAGCCCGCCCGGGGGTAAATCCTACGAGCAGTACTTC
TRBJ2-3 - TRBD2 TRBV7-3 CASSLMWTSGGSSTDTQYF TGTGCCAGCAGCTTAATGTGGACTAGCGGGGGGTCTAGCACAGATACGCAGTATTTT
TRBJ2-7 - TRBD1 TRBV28 CASSTGGSSYEQYF TGTGCCAGCAGTACAGGGGGCAGCTCCTACGAGCAGTACTTC
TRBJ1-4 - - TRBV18 CASSPPRDTNEKLFF TGTGCCAGCTCACCACCGAGGGACACAAATGAAAAACTGTTTTTT
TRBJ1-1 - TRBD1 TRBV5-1 CASSLEGQGVTEAFF TGCGCCAGCAGCTTGGAGGGACAGGGGGTCACTGAAGCTTTCTTT
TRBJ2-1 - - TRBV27 CASSLQTWNEQFF TGTGCCAGCAGTTTGCAAACTTGGAATGAGCAGTTCTTC
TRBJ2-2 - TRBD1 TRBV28 CASSLTGPGLAGELFF TGTGCCAGCAGTCTGACAGGGCCGGGGTTGGCCGGGGAGCTGTTTTTT
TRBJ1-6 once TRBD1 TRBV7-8 CASSLTQGENSPLHF TGTGCCAGCAGCTTAACTCAGGGGGAGAATTCACCCCTCCACTTT
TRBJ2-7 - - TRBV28 CASSQAGREQYF TGTGCCAGCAGTCAAGCAGGGCGCGAGCAGTACTTC
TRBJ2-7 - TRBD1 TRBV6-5 CASHGAGGSYEQYF TGTGCCAGTCACGGGGCAGGGGGCTCCTACGAGCAGTACTTC
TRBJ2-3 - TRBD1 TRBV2 CASSEKGQGRDTQYF TGTGCCAGCAGTGAGAAGGGACAGGGTAGAGATACGCAGTATTTT
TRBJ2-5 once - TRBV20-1 CSAMDWETQYF TGCAGTGCTATGGACTGGGAGACCCAGTACTTC
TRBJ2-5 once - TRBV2 CASPPFRGNNQETQYF TGTGCCAGCCCCCCCTTCCGGGGAAACAACCAAGAGACCCAGTACTTC